In this sample, the clone carrying this T cell receptor beta chain turned up once. Compared with germline, one end of the junction differs, possibly owing to a read error. The entry originates in a study of cytomegalovirus exposure and HLA in healthy donors. CDR3 length equals 17 residues. The germline CDR1 and CDR2 sequences are LNHNV and YYDKDF (reference sequence). 60 Vbeta and 13 Jbeta primers were used in PCR. Profiled with immunoSEQ multiplex PCR; TCRdb holds only in-frame clones, not every one. The data show some 190,000 clones, around 78% seen once. Sample: PBMCs. The receptor comes from a man in his late teens or twenties in good health and CMV-seronegative. V gene TRBV15 combines with J gene TRBJ2-7, with D perhaps TRBD1 (6 bases). The CDR3 DNA sequence: TGTGCCACCAGTAGAGAATTGTCGGGACAATCCTCCTACGAGCAGTACTTC. As protein: CATSRELSGQSSYEQYF.